The 7 T cell receptor beta chains below all came from one sample that was sequenced in a study of PD-1 blockade in classical Hodgkin lymphoma. As for time point: cycle 4 day 1 (C4D1), after more than 5 weeks of nivolumab. All trial patients relapsed after autologous stem cell transplantation. Libraries were prepared by immunoSEQ multiplex PCR; TCRdb keeps only in-frame clonotypes and omits some of them. The table records tens of thousands of clones, around 87% of them present only once. The sample in question was peripheral blood mononuclear cells (PBMCs), obtained before the fourth cycle of nivolumab. Every receptor here comes from a human donor with classical Hodgkin lymphoma.

This chain uses TRBV7-7 with TRBJ1-5; D is undetermined. This CDR3 region has 13 residues. Germline CDR1 SSHAT, CDR2 FNYEAQ (reference sequence). Trimming took off 5 bases at V and 5 bases at J, with 10 bases between the two ends. Here the CDR3 reads CASSKSRDQPQHF. The CDR3 nucleotides read TGTGCCAGCAGCAAAAGCCGCGATCAGCCCCAGCATTTT.

This sequence joins TRBV9 and TRBJ2-1; no clear D gene. Trimming pared 0 bases from V and 5 bases from J, leaving 6 bases between. The CDR3 length is 13 residues. The V gene's germline CDR1 is SGDLS and CDR2 YYNGEE. The CDR3 spells CASSVGNDNEQFF. The CDR3, as DNA: TGTGCCAGCAGCGTAGGTAACGACAATGAGCAGTTCTTC. Based on the CDR3 plus reference TRBV9 and TRBJ2-1, the full variable domain is DSGVTQTPKHLITATGQRVTLRCSPRSGDLSVYWYQQSLDQGLQFLIQYYNGEERAKGNILERFSAQQFPDLHSELNLSSLELGDSALYFCASSVGNDNEQFFGPGTRLTVL.

The chain employs TRBV6-1 and TRBJ2-2, with D possibly TRBD2 on 7 matching bases. CDR1 is MNHNS, CDR2 SASEGT, per germline. Trimming removed 3 bases at V and 7 bases at J, with 15 bases between. The CDR3 is 15 residues long. This CDR3 reads CASSDGEGGVGELFF. The CDR3 DNA reads TGTGCCAGCAGTGACGGGGAGGGGGGCGTCGGGGAGCTGTTTTTT.

The chain links TRBV21-1 to TRBJ1-1; TRBD1, as called in the table, went unchecked against the DNA. TRBV21-1 is a pseudogene locus. The CDR3 loop spans 18 amino acids. CDR3 sequence reads: CASSKERTGDLMNTEAFF. The CDR3 DNA follows: TGTGCCAGCAGCAAAGAACGGACAGGGGACCTGATGAACACTGAAGCTTTCTTT.

As concerns this clone: Because it lacks the conserved phenylalanine or tryptophan at the end, this CDR3 is likely a read error. The chain combines TRBV18 with TRBJ2-7; tentatively, D is TRBD2 (5 bases). The CDR3 covers 11 residues. CDR1 is KGHSH, CDR2 LQKENI, per germline. V gave up 6 bases and J gave up 9 bases, with 12 bases separating them. The CDR3 reads CASSPGSGQYL. CDR3 nucleotides: TGTGCCAGCTCCCCGGGATCTGGGCAGTACCTC.

This clone occurred a few times. The sample carries other DNA sequences with the same CDR3. V gene TRBV7-6 combines with J gene TRBJ2-7; D not certain. The CDR3 is made up of 13 amino acids. Trimming pared 1 base from V and 3 bases from J, leaving 7 bases between. Germline assignment: CDR1 SGHVS and CDR2 FNYEAQ. In DNA, the CDR3 is TGTGCCAGCAGCTTAGGGCCTAACTACGAGCAGTACTTC. Protein: CASSLGPNYEQYF.

The J gene is TRBJ2-5, the V gene TRBV6-5; D gene unclear. Between the trimmed V and J ends, which lost 7 bases and 5 bases, there was a span of 8 bases. This CDR3 has 11 amino acids. Germline V gives CDR1 MNHEY, CDR2 SVGAGI. The CDR3 coding sequence is TGTGCCAGCACCCGTCGGGAGACCCAGTACTTC. Translating it yields CASTRRETQYF.